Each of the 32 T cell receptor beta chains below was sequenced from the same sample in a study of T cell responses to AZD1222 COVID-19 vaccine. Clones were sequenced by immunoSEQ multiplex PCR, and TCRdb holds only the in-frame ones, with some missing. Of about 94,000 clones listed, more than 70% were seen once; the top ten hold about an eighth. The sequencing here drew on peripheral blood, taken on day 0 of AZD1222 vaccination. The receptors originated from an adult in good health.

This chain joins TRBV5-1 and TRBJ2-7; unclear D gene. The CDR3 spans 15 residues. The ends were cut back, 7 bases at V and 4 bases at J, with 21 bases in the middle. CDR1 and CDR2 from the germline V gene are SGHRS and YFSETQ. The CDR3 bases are TGCGCCAGCGCCCTGGTAGCTGGGCAGGAGTACGAGCAGTACTTC. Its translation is CASALVAGQEYEQYF.

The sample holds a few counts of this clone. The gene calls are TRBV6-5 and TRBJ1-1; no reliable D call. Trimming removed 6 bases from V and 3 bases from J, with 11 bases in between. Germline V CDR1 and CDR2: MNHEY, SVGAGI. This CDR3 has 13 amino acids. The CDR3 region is CASRPGPHTEAFF. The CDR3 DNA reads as TGTGCCAGCAGACCGGGTCCTCACACTGAAGCTTTCTTT.

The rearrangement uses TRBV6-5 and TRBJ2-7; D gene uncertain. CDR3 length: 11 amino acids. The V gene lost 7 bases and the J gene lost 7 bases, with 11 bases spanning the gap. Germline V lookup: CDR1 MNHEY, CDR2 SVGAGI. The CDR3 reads CASTRGEEQYF. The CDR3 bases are TGTGCCAGCACCCGAGGAGAAGAGCAGTACTTC.

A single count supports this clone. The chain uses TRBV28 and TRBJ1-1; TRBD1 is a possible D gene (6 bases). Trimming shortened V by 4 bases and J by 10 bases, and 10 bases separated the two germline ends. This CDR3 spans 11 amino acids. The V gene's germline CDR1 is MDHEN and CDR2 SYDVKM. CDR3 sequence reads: CASSSTGGAFF. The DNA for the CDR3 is TGTGCCAGCAGTTCGACAGGAGGAGCTTTCTTT.

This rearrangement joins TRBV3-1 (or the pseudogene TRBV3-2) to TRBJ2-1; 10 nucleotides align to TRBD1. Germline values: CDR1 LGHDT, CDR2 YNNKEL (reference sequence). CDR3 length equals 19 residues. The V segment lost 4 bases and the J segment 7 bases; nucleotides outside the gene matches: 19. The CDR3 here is CASSPWGQGSYSYRNEQFF. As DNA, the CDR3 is TGTGCCAGCAGCCCATGGGGACAGGGGAGCTACAGTTACAGGAATGAGCAGTTCTTC.

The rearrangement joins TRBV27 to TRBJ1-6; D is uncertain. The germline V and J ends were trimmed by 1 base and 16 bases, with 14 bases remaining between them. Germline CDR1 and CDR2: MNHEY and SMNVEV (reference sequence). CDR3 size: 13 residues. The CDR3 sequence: CASSLLGFRPLHF. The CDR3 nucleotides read TGTGCCAGCAGTTTATTGGGTTTCCGTCCTCTCCACTTT.

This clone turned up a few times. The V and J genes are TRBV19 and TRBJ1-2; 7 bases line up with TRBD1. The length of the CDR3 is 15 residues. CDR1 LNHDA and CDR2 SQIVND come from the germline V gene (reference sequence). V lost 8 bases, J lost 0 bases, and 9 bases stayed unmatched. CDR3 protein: CASRAAGGPNYGYTF. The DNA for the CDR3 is TGTGCCAGTCGTGCTGCAGGGGGTCCTAACTATGGCTACACCTTC. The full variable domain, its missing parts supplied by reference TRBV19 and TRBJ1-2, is DGGITQSPKYLFRKEGQNVTLSCEQNLNHDAMYWYRQDPGQGLRLIYYSQIVNDFQKGDIAEGYSVSREKKESFPLTVTSAQKNPTAFYLCASRAAGGPNYGYTFGSGTRLTVV.

CDR3 sequence: CSVARLNTEAFF. In DNA form, the CDR3 reads TGCAGCGTTGCTCGTCTGAACACTGAAGCTTTCTTT. The chain employs TRBV29-1 and TRBJ1-1; D is undetermined. CDR3 size: 12 residues. CDR1 and CDR2 from the germline V gene are SQVTM and ANQGSEA. The ends were cut back, 4 bases at V and 0 bases at J, with 6 bases in the middle.

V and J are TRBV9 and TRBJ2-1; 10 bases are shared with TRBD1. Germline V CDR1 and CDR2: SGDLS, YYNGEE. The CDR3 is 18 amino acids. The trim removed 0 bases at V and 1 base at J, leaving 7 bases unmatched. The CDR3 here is CASSVASGQGRSYNEQFF. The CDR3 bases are TGTGCCAGCAGCGTAGCATCGGGACAGGGGAGGTCCTACAATGAGCAGTTCTTC.

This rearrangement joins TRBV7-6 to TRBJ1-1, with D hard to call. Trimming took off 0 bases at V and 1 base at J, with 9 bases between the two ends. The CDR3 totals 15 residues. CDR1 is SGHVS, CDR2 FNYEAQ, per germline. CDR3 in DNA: TGTGCCAGCAGCTTAGCAGTGACGGCGAACACTGAAGCTTTCTTT. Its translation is CASSLAVTANTEAFF. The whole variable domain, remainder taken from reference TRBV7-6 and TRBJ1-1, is GAGVSQSPRYKVTKRGQDVALRCDPISGHVSLYWYRQALGQGPEFLTYFNYEAQQDKSGLPNDRFSAERPEGSISTLTIQRTEQRDSAMYRCASSLAVTANTEAFFGQGTRLTVV.

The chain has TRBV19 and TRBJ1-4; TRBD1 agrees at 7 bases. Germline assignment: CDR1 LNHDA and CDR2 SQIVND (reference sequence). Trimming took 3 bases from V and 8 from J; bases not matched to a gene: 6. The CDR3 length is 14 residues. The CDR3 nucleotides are TGTGCCAGTAGTATCTGGCAGGGGGAAGAAAAACTGTTTTTT. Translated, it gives CASSIWQGEEKLFF. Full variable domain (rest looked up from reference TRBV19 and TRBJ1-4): DGGITQSPKYLFRKEGQNVTLSCEQNLNHDAMYWYRQDPGQGLRLIYYSQIVNDFQKGDIAEGYSVSREKKESFPLTVTSAQKNPTAFYLCASSIWQGEEKLFFGSGTQLSVL.

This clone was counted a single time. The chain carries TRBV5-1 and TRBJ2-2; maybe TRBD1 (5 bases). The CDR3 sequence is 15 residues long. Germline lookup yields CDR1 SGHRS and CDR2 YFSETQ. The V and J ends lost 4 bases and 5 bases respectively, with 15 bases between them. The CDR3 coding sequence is TGCGCCAGCAGCCCGCAGGGTGGGCCTACCGGGGAGCTGTTTTTT. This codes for CASSPQGGPTGELFF.

The CDR3 loop reads CASSLGQGTYEQYF. CDR3 DNA sequence: TGTGCCAGCAGTTTGGGCCAGGGCACCTACGAGCAGTACTTC. This chain joins TRBV11-1 and TRBJ2-7; D is perhaps TRBD1 (5 bases). V lost 6 bases and J 2 bases, leaving 14 bases between the germline ends. CDR1 and CDR2 (germline): SGHAT, FQDESV (reference sequence). The CDR3 has 14 residues.

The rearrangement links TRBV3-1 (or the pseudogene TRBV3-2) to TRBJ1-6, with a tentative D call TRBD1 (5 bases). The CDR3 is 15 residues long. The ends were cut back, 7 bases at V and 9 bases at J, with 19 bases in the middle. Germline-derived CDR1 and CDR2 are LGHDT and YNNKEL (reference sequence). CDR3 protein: CASTPLGEGTSPLHF. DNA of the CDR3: TGTGCCAGCACCCCCCTCGGCGAGGGGACTTCACCCCTCCACTTT.

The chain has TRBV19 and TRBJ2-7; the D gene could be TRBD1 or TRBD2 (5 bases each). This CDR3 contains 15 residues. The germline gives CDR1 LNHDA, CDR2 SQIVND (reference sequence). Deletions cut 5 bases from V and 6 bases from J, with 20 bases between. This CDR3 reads CASSSTGTARLEQYF. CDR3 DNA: TGTGCCAGTAGTTCTACCGGGACGGCGCGCCTCGAGCAGTACTTC.

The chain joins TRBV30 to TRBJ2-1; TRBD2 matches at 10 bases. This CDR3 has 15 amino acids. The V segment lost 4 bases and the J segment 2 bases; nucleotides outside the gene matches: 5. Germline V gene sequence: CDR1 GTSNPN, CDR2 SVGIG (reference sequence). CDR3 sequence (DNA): TGTGCCTGGACTAGCGGGGGTGCCGCCTACAATGAGCAGTTCTTC. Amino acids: CAWTSGGAAYNEQFF.

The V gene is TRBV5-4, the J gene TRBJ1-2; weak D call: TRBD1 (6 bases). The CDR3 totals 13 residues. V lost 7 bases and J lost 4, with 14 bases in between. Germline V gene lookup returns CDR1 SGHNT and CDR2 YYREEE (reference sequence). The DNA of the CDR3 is TGTGCCAGCTTTATGGCAGGGGCCTATGGCTACACCTTC. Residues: CASFMAGAYGYTF.

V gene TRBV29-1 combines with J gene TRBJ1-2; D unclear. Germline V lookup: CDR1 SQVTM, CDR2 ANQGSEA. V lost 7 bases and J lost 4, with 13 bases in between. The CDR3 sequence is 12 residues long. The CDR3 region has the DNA TGCAGCGGATTCAGTCCCATCTATGGCTACACCTTC. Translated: CSGFSPIYGYTF.

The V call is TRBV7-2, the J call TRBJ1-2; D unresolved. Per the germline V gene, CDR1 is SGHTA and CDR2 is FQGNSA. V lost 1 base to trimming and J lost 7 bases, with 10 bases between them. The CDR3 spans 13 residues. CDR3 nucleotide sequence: TGTGCCAGCAGCTTAGTGGCCCCTGGTGGCTACACCTTC. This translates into CASSLVAPGGYTF.

The CDR3 nucleotides are TGTGCCAGCAGCCTCGGGACAGGGACTGGCTACACCTTC. Its protein product is CASSLGTGTGYTF. The V call is TRBV7-3, the J call TRBJ1-2, with 9 bases that match TRBD1. The CDR3 spans 13 residues. CDR1 SGHTA and CDR2 FQGTGA come from the germline V gene. Unmatched junction bases numbered 5, after V lost 5 bases and J lost 7 bases.

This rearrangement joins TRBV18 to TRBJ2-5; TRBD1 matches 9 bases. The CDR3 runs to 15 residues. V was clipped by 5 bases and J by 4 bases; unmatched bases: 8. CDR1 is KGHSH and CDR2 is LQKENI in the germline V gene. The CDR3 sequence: CASSATGGTSETQYF. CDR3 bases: TGTGCCAGCTCAGCGACAGGGGGAACGTCAGAGACCCAGTACTTC. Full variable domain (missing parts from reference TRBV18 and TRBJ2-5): NAGVMQNPRHLVRRRGQEARLRCSPMKGHSHVYWYRQLPEEGLKFMVYLQKENIIDESGMPKERFSAEFPKEGPSILRIQQVVRGDSAAYFCASSATGGTSETQYFGPGTRLLVL.

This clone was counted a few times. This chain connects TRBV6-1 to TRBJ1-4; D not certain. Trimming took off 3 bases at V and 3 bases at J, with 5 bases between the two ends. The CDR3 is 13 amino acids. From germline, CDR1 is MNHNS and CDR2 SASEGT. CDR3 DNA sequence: TGTGCCAGCAGTGAGGCAGCTAATGAAAAACTGTTTTTT. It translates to CASSEAANEKLFF.

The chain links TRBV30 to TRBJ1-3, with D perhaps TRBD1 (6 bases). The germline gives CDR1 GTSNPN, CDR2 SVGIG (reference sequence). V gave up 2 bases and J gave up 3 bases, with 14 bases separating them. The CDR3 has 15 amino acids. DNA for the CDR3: TGTGCCTGGAGTCCCACCGGACAGTATGGAAACACCATATATTTT. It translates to CAWSPTGQYGNTIYF.

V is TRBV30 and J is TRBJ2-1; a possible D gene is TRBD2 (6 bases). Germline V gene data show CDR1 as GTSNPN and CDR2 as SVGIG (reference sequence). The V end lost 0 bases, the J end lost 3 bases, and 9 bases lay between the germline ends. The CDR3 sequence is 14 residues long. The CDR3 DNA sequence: TGTGCCTGGAGTGTACAGGAGGGCTACAATGAGCAGTTCTTC. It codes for CAWSVQEGYNEQFF.

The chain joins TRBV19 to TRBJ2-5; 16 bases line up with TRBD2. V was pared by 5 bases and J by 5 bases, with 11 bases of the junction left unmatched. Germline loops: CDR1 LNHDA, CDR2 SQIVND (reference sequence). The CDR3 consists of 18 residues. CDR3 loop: CASSPSGTSGGARETQYF. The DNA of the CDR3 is TGTGCCAGTAGTCCCAGCGGGACTAGCGGGGGGGCCAGGGAGACCCAGTACTTC. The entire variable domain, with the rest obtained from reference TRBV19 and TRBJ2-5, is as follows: DGGITQSPKYLFRKEGQNVTLSCEQNLNHDAMYWYRQDPGQGLRLIYYSQIVNDFQKGDIAEGYSVSREKKESFPLTVTSAQKNPTAFYLCASSPSGTSGGARETQYFGPGTRLLVL.

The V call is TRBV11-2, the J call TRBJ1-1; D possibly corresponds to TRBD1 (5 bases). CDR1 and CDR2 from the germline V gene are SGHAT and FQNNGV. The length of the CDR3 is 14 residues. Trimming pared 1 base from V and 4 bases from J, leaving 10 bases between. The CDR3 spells CASSLGQGATEAFF. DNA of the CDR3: TGTGCCAGCAGCTTAGGCCAGGGAGCCACTGAAGCTTTCTTT.

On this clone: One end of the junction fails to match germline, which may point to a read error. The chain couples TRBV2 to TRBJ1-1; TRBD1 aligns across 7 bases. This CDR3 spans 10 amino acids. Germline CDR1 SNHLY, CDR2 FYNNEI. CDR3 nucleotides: TGTGCCAGCAGTGGCCCCCAGGGGGTCTTT. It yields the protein CASSGPQGVF.

CDR3 sequence: CASSPRGGERETQYF. The CDR3 DNA follows: TGTGCCAGCAGCCCACGTGGAGGGGAAAGGGAGACCCAGTACTTC. The chain couples TRBV7-2 to TRBJ2-5, with D possibly being TRBD2 (6 bases). The CDR3 length is 15 residues. Per germline, CDR1 SGHTA and CDR2 FQGNSA. V was clipped by 5 bases and J by 5 bases, with 18 bases between them.

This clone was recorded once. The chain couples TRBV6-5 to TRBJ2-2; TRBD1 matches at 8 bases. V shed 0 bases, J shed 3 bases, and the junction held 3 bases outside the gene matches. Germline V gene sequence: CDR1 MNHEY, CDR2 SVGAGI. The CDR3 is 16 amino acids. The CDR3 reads CASSYSTGGHTGELFF. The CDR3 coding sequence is TGTGCCAGCAGTTACTCCACAGGGGGACACACCGGGGAGCTGTTTTTT.

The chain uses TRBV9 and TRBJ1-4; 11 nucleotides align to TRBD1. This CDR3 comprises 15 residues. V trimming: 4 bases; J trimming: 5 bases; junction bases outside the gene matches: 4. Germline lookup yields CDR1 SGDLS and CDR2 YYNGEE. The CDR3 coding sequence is TGTGCCAGCAGCCCCGGGACAGGGGGAAATGAAAAACTGTTTTTT. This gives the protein CASSPGTGGNEKLFF.

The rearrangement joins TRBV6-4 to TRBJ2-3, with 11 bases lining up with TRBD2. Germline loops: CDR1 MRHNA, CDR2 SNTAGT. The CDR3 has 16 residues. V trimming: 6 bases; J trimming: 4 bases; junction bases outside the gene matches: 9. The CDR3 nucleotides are TGTGCCAGCAGCGTTACAGGGACTAGCGGCGCAGATACGCAGTATTTT. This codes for CASSVTGTSGADTQYF.

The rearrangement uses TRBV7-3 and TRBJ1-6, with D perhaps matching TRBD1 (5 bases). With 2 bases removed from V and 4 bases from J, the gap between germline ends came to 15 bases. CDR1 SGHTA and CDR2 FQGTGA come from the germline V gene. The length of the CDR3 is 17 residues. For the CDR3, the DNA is TGTGCCAGCAGCTTAGAGGCCCGGGGGGGTTATAATTCACCCCTCCACTTT. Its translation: CASSLEARGGYNSPLHF.